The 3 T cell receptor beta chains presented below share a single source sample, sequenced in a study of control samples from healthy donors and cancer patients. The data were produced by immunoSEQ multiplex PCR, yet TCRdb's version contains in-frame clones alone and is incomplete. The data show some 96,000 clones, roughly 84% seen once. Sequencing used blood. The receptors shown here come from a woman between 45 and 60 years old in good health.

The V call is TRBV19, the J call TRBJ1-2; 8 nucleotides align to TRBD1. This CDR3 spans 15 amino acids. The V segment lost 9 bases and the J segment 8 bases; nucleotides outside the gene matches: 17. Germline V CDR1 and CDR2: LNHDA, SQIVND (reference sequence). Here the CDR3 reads CASSPAGGRLRGYTF. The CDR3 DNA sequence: TGTGCCAGCTCTCCCGCAGGGGGCAGGTTGCGGGGCTACACCTTC.

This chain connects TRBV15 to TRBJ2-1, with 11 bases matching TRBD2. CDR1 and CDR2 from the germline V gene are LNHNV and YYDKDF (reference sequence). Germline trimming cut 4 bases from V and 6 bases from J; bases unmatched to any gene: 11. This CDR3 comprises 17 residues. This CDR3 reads CATSTTSGAAVGNEQFF. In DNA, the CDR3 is TGTGCCACCAGCACGACTAGCGGGGCGGCGGTAGGCAATGAGCAGTTCTTC.

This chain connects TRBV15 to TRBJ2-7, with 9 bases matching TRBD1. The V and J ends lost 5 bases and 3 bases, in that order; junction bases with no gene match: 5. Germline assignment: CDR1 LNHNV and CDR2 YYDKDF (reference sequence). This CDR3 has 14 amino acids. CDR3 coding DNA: TGTGCCACCAGCCCCGTGGGACAGGGCTACGAGCAGTACTTC. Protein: CATSPVGQGYEQYF.